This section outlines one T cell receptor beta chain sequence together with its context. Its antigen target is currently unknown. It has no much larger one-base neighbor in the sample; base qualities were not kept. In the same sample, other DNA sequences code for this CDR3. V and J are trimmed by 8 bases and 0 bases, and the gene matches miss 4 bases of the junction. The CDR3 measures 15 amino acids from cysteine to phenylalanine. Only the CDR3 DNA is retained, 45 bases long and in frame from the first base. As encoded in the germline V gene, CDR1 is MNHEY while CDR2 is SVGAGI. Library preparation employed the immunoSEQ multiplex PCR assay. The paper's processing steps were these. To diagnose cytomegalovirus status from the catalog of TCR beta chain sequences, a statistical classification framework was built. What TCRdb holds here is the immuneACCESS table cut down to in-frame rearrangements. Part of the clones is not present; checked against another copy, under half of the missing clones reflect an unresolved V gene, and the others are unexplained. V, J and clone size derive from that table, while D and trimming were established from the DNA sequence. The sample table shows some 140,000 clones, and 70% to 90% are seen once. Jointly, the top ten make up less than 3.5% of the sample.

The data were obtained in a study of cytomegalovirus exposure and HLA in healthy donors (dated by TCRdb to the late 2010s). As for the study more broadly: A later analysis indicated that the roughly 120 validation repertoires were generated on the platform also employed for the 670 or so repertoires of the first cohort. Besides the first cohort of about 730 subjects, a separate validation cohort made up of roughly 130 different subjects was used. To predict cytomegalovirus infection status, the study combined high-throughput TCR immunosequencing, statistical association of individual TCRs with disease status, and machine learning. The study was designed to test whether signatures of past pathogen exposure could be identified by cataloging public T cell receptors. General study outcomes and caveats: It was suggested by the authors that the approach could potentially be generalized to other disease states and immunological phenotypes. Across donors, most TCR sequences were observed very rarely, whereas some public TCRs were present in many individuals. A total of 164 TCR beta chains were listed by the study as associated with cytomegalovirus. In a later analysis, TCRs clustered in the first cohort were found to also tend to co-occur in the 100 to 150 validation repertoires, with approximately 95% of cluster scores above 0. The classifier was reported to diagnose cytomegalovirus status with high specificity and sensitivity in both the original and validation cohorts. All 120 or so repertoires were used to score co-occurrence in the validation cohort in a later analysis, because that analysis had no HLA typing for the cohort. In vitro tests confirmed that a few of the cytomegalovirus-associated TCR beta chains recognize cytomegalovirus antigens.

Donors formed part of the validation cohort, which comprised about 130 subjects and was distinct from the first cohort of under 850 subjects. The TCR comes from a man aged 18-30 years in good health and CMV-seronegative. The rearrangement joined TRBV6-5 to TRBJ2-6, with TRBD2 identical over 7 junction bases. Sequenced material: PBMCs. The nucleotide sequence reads TGTGCCAGCTCCGGGGGGAGCTCTGGGGCCAACGTCCTGACTTTC. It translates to CASSGGSSGANVLTF.